These 9 T cell receptor beta chains were sequenced from one sample in a study of cytomegalovirus exposure and HLA in healthy donors (dated by TCRdb to about 2017). Library prep was done by the immunoSEQ multiplex PCR assay. For the multiplex PCR, a mixture combining 60 forward primers for TCR Vbeta segments and 13 reverse primers for TCR Jbeta segments was used. TCRdb stores this immuneACCESS table with in-frame sequences only. Part of the clones is absent; in the studies checked, under half of the shortfall reflects unresolved V genes, and no reason is known for the rest. The sample data list about 170,000 clones, and almost 75% of these were observed just once. Of the sample, roughly 5.2% is held by the ten largest clones. Specimen: PBMCs. The source of these receptors is a woman aged 18-29 years in good health and CMV-seropositive.

To note about this clone: In this CDR3 the conserved last residue, phenylalanine or tryptophan, is missing, so a read error is likely. This sequence joins TRBV10-3 and TRBJ1-2, with 8 positions matching TRBD1. V gave up 0 bases and J gave up 4 bases; unmatched junction bases: 7. This CDR3 region has 16 residues. Germline V gives CDR1 ENHRY, CDR2 SYGVKD. The CDR3 reads CAISESGQGKSYGYTL. The CDR3 bases are TGTGCCATCAGTGAGTCAGGACAGGGAAAAAGCTATGGCTACACCCTC.

The chain combines TRBV7-9 with TRBJ1-1; D remains ambiguous. V was shortened by 2 bases and J by 4 bases, with 11 bases between the two germline ends. This CDR3 comprises 14 residues. Looked up from germline, CDR1 is SEHNR and CDR2 is FQNEAQ (reference sequence). CDR3 in DNA: TGTGCCAGCAGCTTACCCGACCCGGGCACTGAAGCTTTCTTT. Amino acid sequence: CASSLPDPGTEAFF.

The V and J genes are TRBV6-5 and TRBJ1-5, with unresolved D. The CDR3 loop spans 12 amino acids. In germline, CDR1 is MNHEY, CDR2 SVGAGI. V was trimmed by 3 bases and J by 4 bases, leaving 4 bases between them. Here the CDR3 DNA reads TGTGCCAGCAGTTATCAGAATCAGCCCCAGCATTTT. Protein: CASSYQNQPQHF.

The rearrangement uses TRBV4-2 and TRBJ1-1; 7 bases are a match to TRBD1. The CDR3 is 17 amino acids. Germline CDR1 and CDR2: LGHNA and YNFKEQ. Trimming at V came to 1 base and at J to 4 bases, leaving 12 bases not matched to a gene. The CDR3 nucleotides are TGTGCCAGCAGCCAAGTAAGGTACAGGGGAAGTAGCACTGAAGCTTTCTTT. Translating it yields CASSQVRYRGSSTEAFF.

The CDR3 DNA reads as TGTGCCAGCTCACCGACCCGGGGGGGGGATTACAATGAGCAGTTCTTC. Translating it yields CASSPTRGGDYNEQFF. The chain carries TRBV18 and TRBJ2-1; the match to TRBD2 covers 8 bases. J lost 4 bases, V lost 3 bases, and 8 bases had no gene match. The CDR3 loop spans 16 amino acids. Germline loops: CDR1 KGHSH, CDR2 LQKENI.

This clone was observed a single time. A read error may account for a junction end that differs from germline. The chain combines TRBV7-7 with TRBJ2-6; TRBD2 matches 8 bases. CDR1 and CDR2 (germline): SSHAT, FNYEAQ (reference sequence). The CDR3 is made up of 15 amino acids. The CDR3 loop reads CASSLAGPGANVLTF. The CDR3 DNA follows: TGTGCTAGCAGCTTAGCGGGGCCTGGGGCCAACGTCCTGACTTTC. The full variable domain, with the rest looked up from reference TRBV7-7 and TRBJ2-6, is GAGVSQSPRYKVTKRGQDVTLRCDPISSHATLYWYQQALGQGPEFLTYFNYEAQPDKSGLPSDRFSAERPEGSISTLTIQRTEQRDSAMYRCASSLAGPGANVLTFGAGSRLTVL.

The chain employs TRBV6-6 and TRBJ2-5, with D possibly TRBD2 on 5 matching bases. The V end was cut by 8 bases, the J end by 5 bases, with 21 bases between. Germline loops: CDR1 MNHNY, CDR2 SVGAGI (reference sequence). The CDR3 loop spans 15 amino acids. Here the CDR3 reads CASGSSHSIRETQYF. The CDR3 nucleotides read TGTGCCAGCGGGTCTAGCCATAGTATACGGGAGACCCAGTACTTC.

The V call is TRBV6-1, the J call TRBJ2-1, with 8 bases matching TRBD2. Losses at the gene ends were 7 bases for V and 10 bases for J; bases not matched to a gene: 12. Germline values: CDR1 MNHNS, CDR2 SASEGT. This CDR3 has 14 residues. The CDR3 region has the DNA TGTGCCAGCAAACTCAGCGGGGGCAACGGAGAGCAGTTCTTC. It is translated as CASKLSGGNGEQFF.

This chain connects TRBV9 to TRBJ1-2, with 11 bases fitting TRBD1. CDR1 and CDR2 (germline): SGDLS, YYNGEE. Trimming removed 3 bases from V and 0 bases from J; junction bases left unmatched: 4. The length of the CDR3 is 16 residues. CDR3 nucleotide sequence: TGTGCCAGCAGCGAGGGACAGGGGGTTCCTAACTATGGCTACACCTTC. Translation: CASSEGQGVPNYGYTF.